Shown below are 17 T cell receptor beta chains from a single sample sequenced in a study of spatial heterogeneity in lung cancer. Time point given: sample taken at primary tumor resection. Whole RNA obtained from tumor, nontumor lung or frozen PBMC underwent sequencing without sorting. TCRdb re-called the 5' RACE reads through MiXCR, storing one row per CDR3 protein. Of about 38,000 distinct CDR3 sequences in the sample, around 7.2% are singletons; the top ten hold under 30%. The input for sequencing was PBMCs, taken at surgery. These receptors were obtained from a male donor with early-stage non-small cell lung cancer.

Notes on this clonotype: A much larger clone lies one base from this, so it may be a read error. The chain carries TRBV6-5 and TRBJ2-2; a weak D match, TRBD1 (6 bases). CDR1 and CDR2 (germline): MNHEY, SVGAGI. Trimming cost V 2 bases and J 9 bases, with 13 bases left between them. This CDR3 comprises 14 residues. The CDR3 is CASSYIGQSRELFF. Here the CDR3 DNA reads TGTGCCAGCAGTTACATCGGACAGAGCAGGGAGCTGTTTTTT.

The gene calls are TRBV6-5 and TRBJ1-2; possible D gene TRBD1, 6 bases. The CDR3 has 15 amino acids. Per the germline V gene, CDR1 is MNHEY and CDR2 is SVGAGI. The ends were cut back, 6 bases at V and 6 bases at J, with 20 bases in the middle. CDR3 in amino acids: CASRSTGRGRDGYTF. The CDR3 coding sequence is TGTGCCAGCAGATCCACAGGCAGGGGAAGGGATGGCTACACCTTC.

There are a few counts of this clonotype. The chain joins TRBV4-2 to TRBJ1-2, with 7 bases identical to TRBD1. This CDR3 comprises 15 residues. V was clipped by 3 bases and J by 7 bases; unmatched bases: 11. Looked up from germline, CDR1 is LGHNA and CDR2 is YNFKEQ. The CDR3 nucleotides read TGTGCCAGCAGCCACTCCCGCTCCGCAGGGGGTGGCTACACCTTC. Encoded protein: CASSHSRSAGGGYTF.

This clonotype was observed at least ten times. The CDR3 here is CASSHTGPPWELFF. The DNA for the CDR3 is TGTGCCAGCAGCCATACCGGGCCGCCCTGGGAGCTGTTTTTT. The rearrangement uses TRBV7-3 and TRBJ2-2, with unresolved D. V was trimmed by 5 bases and J by 9 bases, leaving 16 bases between them. Per the germline V gene, CDR1 is SGHTA and CDR2 is FQGTGA. The CDR3 runs to 14 residues. Drawing the rest from reference TRBV7-3 and TRBJ2-2, the complete variable domain is GAGVSQTPSNKVTEKGKYVELRCDPISGHTALYWYRQSLGQGPEFLIYFQGTGAADDSGLPNDRFFAVRPEGSVSTLKIQRTERGDSAVYLCASSHTGPPWELFFGEGSRLTVL.

This clonotype was seen a few times. The chain carries TRBV27 and TRBJ2-7, with 8 bases matching TRBD1. The CDR3 consists of 14 residues. CDR1 MNHEY and CDR2 SMNVEV come from the germline V gene (reference sequence). V lost 3 bases and J lost 5; bases outside the gene matches: 6. The CDR3 nucleotides read TGTGCCAGCAGTTTGGGCAGGGGGCTTGACGAGCAGTACTTC. As protein: CASSLGRGLDEQYF.

V usage is TRBV5-4 and J usage is TRBJ1-2; TRBD1 might be the D (6 bases). The length of the CDR3 is 14 residues. V lost 0 bases, J lost 2 bases, and 8 bases lay in between. Germline-derived CDR1 and CDR2 are SGHNT and YYREEE (reference sequence). CDR3 region: CASSLEDRNYGYTF. CDR3 coding DNA: TGTGCCAGCAGCTTGGAGGACAGAAACTATGGCTACACCTTC.

This clonotype was detected ten times or more. The V and J genes are TRBV11-2 and TRBJ1-2; D call uncertain. The ends were cut back, 1 base at V and 9 bases at J, with 18 bases in the middle. Germline CDR1 and CDR2: SGHAT and FQNNGV. The CDR3 contains 15 residues. CDR3 in DNA: TGTGCCAGCAGCTTAGGGCTGAGGAACGAACTCAGCTACACCTTC. Protein product: CASSLGLRNELSYTF.

This clonotype has just a few counts. V usage is TRBV11-2 and J usage is TRBJ2-1; either TRBD1 or TRBD2 may fit D (5 bases each). This CDR3 has 14 residues. CDR1 is SGHAT, CDR2 FQNNGV, per germline. V was shortened by 10 bases and J by 8 bases, with 21 bases between the two germline ends. In DNA form, the CDR3 reads TGTGCCACCGCCGCCTTGGGACGTCGGTATGAGCAGTTCTTC. Amino acids: CATAALGRRYEQFF.

This clonotype has at least ten counts. The chain is built from TRBV7-9 and TRBJ2-7; a possible D gene is TRBD2 (6 bases). Per the germline V gene, CDR1 is SEHNR and CDR2 is FQNEAQ (reference sequence). V gave up 3 bases and J gave up 7 bases, with 10 bases separating them. There are 12 residues in the CDR3. CDR3: CASSLARGEQYV. For the CDR3, the DNA is TGTGCCAGCAGCTTGGCGCGGGGAGAGCAGTACGTC.

This clonotype was counted at least ten times. V is TRBV6-6 and J is TRBJ2-3, with D uncertain. Between the trimmed V and J ends, which lost 5 bases and 0 bases, there was a span of 12 bases. Germline CDR1 is MNHNY and CDR2 is SVGAGI (reference sequence). This CDR3 contains 15 residues. The CDR3 DNA follows: TGTGCCAGCAGTAACTGGGTCACTAGCACAGATACGCAGTATTTT. The encoded protein is CASSNWVTSTDTQYF.

This clonotype was observed a handful of times. The rearrangement links TRBV12-3 or TRBV12-4 to TRBJ2-7, with D tentatively TRBD1 (5 bases). This CDR3 is built from 14 residues. Trimming cost V 3 bases and J 0 bases, with 9 bases left between them. CDR3 loop: CASSLATVSYEQYF. CDR3 nucleotide sequence: TGTGCCAGCAGTTTGGCGACAGTCTCCTACGAGCAGTACTTC.

This clonotype was observed at least ten times. V gene TRBV7-9 combines with J gene TRBJ1-3; D possibly corresponds to TRBD1 (6 bases). V gave up 6 bases and J gave up 0 bases, with 15 bases separating them. CDR1 is SEHNR, CDR2 FQNEAQ, per germline (reference sequence). The CDR3 contains 16 residues. CDR3 DNA: TGTGCCAGCAGTTCGCACAGGGTAAACTCTGGAAACACCATATATTTT. Its translation is CASSSHRVNSGNTIYF.

This clonotype appeared a few times. The rearrangement uses TRBV12-3 or TRBV12-4 and TRBJ2-3; D is unclear. The CDR3 contains 15 residues. V lost 2 bases and J lost 0, with 9 bases in between. CDR3 residues: CASSLRMGSTDTQYF. DNA for the CDR3: TGTGCCAGCAGTTTAAGGATGGGTAGCACAGATACGCAGTATTTT.

The J gene is TRBJ1-4, the V gene TRBV5-1; no reliable D call. V gave up 5 bases and J gave up 0 bases, with 5 bases separating them. CDR1 is SGHRS and CDR2 is YFSETQ in the germline V gene. The CDR3 covers 13 residues. CDR3: CASRTSTNEKLFF. The CDR3 DNA sequence: TGCGCCAGCAGAACCTCAACTAATGAAAAACTGTTTTTT.

This clonotype appeared a few times. The V call is TRBV28, the J call TRBJ2-5; tentatively, D is TRBD1 (7 bases). The V and J ends lost 7 bases and 3 bases respectively, with 15 bases between them. Per the germline V gene, CDR1 is MDHEN and CDR2 is SYDVKM. CDR3 length: 14 amino acids. CDR3: CASTPPGGKETQYF. CDR3 nucleotide sequence: TGTGCCAGCACCCCCCCAGGGGGGAAAGAGACCCAGTACTTC. Drawing the rest from reference TRBV28 and TRBJ2-5, the complete variable domain is DVKVTQSSRYLVKRTGEKVFLECVQDMDHENMFWYRQDPGLGLRLIYFSYDVKMKEKGDIPEGYSVSREKKERFSLILESASTNQTSMYLCASTPPGGKETQYFGPGTRLLVL.

This clonotype showed up many times. This chain links TRBV6-4 with TRBJ1-1, with D maybe TRBD1 (5 bases). The CDR3 covers 14 residues. Germline CDR1 MRHNA, CDR2 SNTAGT. Trimming shortened V by 6 bases and J by 6 bases, and 17 bases separated the two germline ends. In DNA form, the CDR3 reads TGTGCCAGCAGGACGGGACGGCCCGGCTCTGAAGCTTTCTTT. This codes for CASRTGRPGSEAFF.

This clonotype was observed a handful of times. V and J are TRBV27 and TRBJ2-2; D is unclear. V gave up 1 base and J gave up 1 base, with 7 bases separating them. CDR1 is MNHEY, CDR2 SMNVEV, per germline (reference sequence). The CDR3 has 15 residues. The CDR3 here is CASSLWRQNTGELFF. DNA of the CDR3: TGTGCCAGCAGTTTATGGAGACAGAACACCGGGGAGCTGTTTTTT.